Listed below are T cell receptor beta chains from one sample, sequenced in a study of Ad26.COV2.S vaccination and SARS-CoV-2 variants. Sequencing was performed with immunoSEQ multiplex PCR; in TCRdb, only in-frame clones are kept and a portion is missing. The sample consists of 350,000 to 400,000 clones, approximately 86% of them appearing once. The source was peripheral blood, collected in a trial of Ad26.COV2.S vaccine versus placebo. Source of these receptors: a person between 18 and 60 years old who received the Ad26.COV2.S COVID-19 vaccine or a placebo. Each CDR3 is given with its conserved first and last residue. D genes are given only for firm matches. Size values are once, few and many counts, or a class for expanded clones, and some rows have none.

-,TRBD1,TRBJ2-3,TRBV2,CASTATGADTDTQYF,TGTGCCAGCACTGCAACAGGGGCCGACACAGATACGCAGTATTTT
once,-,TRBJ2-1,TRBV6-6,CASSYPGAVEQFF,TGTGCCAGCAGTTACCCGGGGGCGGTTGAGCAGTTCTTC
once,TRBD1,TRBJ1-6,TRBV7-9,CASSSNSNYRDRNSPLHF,TGTGCCAGCAGCTCAAACTCAAACTACCGGGACAGGAATTCACCCCTCCACTTT
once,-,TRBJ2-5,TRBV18,CASSPSRDYQETQYF,TGTGCCAGCTCACCTTCCCGGGACTACCAAGAGACCCAGTACTTC
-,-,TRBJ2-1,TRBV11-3,CASSFDGPAGNEQFF,TGTGCCAGCAGCTTTGACGGCCCCGCAGGCAATGAGCAGTTCTTC
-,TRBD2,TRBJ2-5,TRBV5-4,CASSLAFGGAEETQYF,TGTGCCAGCAGCTTGGCTTTCGGGGGGGCCGAAGAGACCCAGTACTTC
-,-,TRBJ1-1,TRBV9,CASSGPGTGNKEAFF,TGTGCCAGCAGCGGACCGGGGACGGGTAACAAGGAAGCTTTCTTT
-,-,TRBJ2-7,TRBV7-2,CASSPRYEQYF,TGTGCCAGCAGCCCTCGCTACGAGCAGTACTTC
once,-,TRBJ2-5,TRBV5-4,CASSSLGGGEETQYF,TGTGCCAGCAGCTCCCTTGGGGGTGGGGAAGAGACCCAGTACTTC
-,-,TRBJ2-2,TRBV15,CATSSGGELFF,TGTGCCACCAGCAGTGGTGGGGAGCTGTTTTTT
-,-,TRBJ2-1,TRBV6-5,CASSYLGLEQFF,TGTGCCAGCAGTTACCTAGGGCTTGAGCAGTTCTTC
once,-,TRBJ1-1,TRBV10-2,CASSDRRTSGNSNTEAFF,TGCGCCAGCAGTGATCGGAGGACCTCGGGAAATTCGAACACTGAAGCTTTCTTT
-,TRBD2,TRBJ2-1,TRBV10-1,CASSGKRGVYNEQFF,TGCGCCAGCAGTGGGAAGCGGGGGGTCTACAATGAGCAGTTCTTC
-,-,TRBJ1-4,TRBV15,CATSTATNEKLFF,TGTGCCACCAGCACGGCAACTAATGAAAAACTGTTTTTT
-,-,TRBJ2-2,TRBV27,CASSLMAGNTGELFF,TGTGCCAGCAGCCTAATGGCGGGGAACACCGGGGAGCTGTTTTTT
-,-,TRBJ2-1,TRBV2,CASSVTFLRNEQFF,TGTGCCAGCAGCGTTACTTTCCTACGTAATGAGCAGTTCTTC
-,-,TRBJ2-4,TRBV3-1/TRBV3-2,CASSLGTWGAKNIQYF,TGTGCCAGCAGCCTAGGGACCTGGGGGGCCAAAAACATTCAGTACTTC